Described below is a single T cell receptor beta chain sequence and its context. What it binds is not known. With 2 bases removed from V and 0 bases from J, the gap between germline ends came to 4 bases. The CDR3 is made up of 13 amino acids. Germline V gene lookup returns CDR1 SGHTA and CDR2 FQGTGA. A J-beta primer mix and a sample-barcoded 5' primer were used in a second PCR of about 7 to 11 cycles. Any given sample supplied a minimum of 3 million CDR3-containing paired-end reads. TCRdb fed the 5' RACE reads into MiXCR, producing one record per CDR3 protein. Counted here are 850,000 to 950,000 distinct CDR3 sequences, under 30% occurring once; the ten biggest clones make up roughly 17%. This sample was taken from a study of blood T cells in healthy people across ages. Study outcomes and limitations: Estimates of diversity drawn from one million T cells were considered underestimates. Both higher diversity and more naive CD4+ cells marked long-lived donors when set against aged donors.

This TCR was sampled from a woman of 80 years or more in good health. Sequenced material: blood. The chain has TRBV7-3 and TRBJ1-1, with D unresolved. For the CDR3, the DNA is TGTGCCAGCAGCTTATTTTTGAACACTGAAGCTTTCTTT. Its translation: CASSLFLNTEAFF.